A single sample is the source of the 31 T cell receptor beta chains below, sequenced in a study of blood T cells in healthy people across ages. A second 7 to 11 cycle PCR used barcoded and J-beta primers. MiXCR, run by TCRdb on the 5' RACE reads, gives a single entry per CDR3 protein. The data hold 1.5 million to 2 million distinct CDR3 sequences, with roughly 50% observed a single time. What was sequenced was blood. The source of these receptors is a woman aged 35 to 49 in good health.

This clonotype was seen a few times. This rearrangement joins TRBV6-2 or TRBV6-3 to TRBJ2-7; 8 bases line up with TRBD2. CDR3 length equals 15 residues. Looked up from germline, CDR1 is MNHEY and CDR2 is SVGEGT. Trimming removed 5 bases from V and 1 base from J; junction bases left unmatched: 7. The CDR3 DNA reads TGTGCCAGCAGTGCCCCGGGACTAGGATCCTACGAGCAGTACTTC. Protein product: CASSAPGLGSYEQYF.

The gene calls are TRBV7-9 and TRBJ1-5; a possible D gene is TRBD1 (6 bases). V lost 4 bases and J 3 bases, leaving 16 bases between the germline ends. CDR3 length: 16 amino acids. Germline V gene lookup returns CDR1 SEHNR and CDR2 FQNEAQ (reference sequence). The CDR3 is CASSSRDKGPNQPQHF. The CDR3 DNA reads TGTGCCAGCAGCTCCCGGGACAAAGGACCCAATCAGCCCCAGCATTTT.

The chain combines TRBV7-2 with TRBJ1-5; D is perhaps TRBD1 (5 bases). In germline, CDR1 is SGHTA, CDR2 FQGNSA. The CDR3 is 14 residues long. Deletions cut 5 bases from V and 2 bases from J, with 10 bases between. The CDR3 reads CASSTGRGNQPQHF. The CDR3 nucleotides read TGTGCCAGCAGCACAGGACGGGGCAATCAGCCCCAGCATTTT.

The chain is built from TRBV20-1 and TRBJ1-2; 8 nucleotides match TRBD1. Germline lookup yields CDR1 DFQATT and CDR2 SNEGSKA (reference sequence). J gave up 0 bases and V 6 bases, and 9 bases lay outside the gene matches. The CDR3 is 15 amino acids. The CDR3 region is CSAYGTGKTNYGYTF. The DNA of the CDR3 is TGCAGTGCCTACGGGACAGGCAAGACTAACTATGGCTACACCTTC.

The chain employs TRBV18 and TRBJ2-5, with a possible D match to TRBD1 (5 bases). The CDR3 runs 13 residues. Germline CDR1 KGHSH, CDR2 LQKENI. V was shortened by 3 bases and J by 3 bases, with 8 bases between the two germline ends. CDR3 protein: CASSPDTKETQYF. The CDR3 DNA is TGTGCCAGCTCACCGGACACGAAAGAGACCCAGTACTTC.

The chain combines TRBV11-2 with TRBJ2-5; maybe TRBD2 (5 bases). Trimming removed 0 bases at V and 7 bases at J, with 12 bases between. CDR3 size: 14 residues. The germline V gene encodes CDR1 SGHAT and CDR2 FQNNGV. CDR3 region: CASSLDPSRGTQYF. DNA for the CDR3: TGTGCCAGCAGCTTAGATCCTAGCCGGGGGACCCAGTACTTC.

CDR3 bases: TGTGCCAGCAGCCCACTAGCGGGGGGGATCGACTTATACAATGAGCAGTTCTTC. This codes for CASSPLAGGIDLYNEQFF. The chain couples TRBV13 to TRBJ2-1; TRBD2 matches at 13 bases. Germline V gene lookup returns CDR1 PRHDT and CDR2 FYEKMQ (reference sequence). The CDR3 is 18 residues long. After removal of 5 bases from V and 4 bases from J, the junction contained 11 bases not matched to a gene.

The chain recombines TRBV20-1 with TRBJ1-5; TRBD1 agrees at 10 bases. The germline V gene encodes CDR1 DFQATT and CDR2 SNEGSKA (reference sequence). Losses at the gene ends were 4 bases for V and 4 bases for J; bases not matched to a gene: 7. This CDR3 comprises 15 residues. The CDR3 reads CSATQDRGWNQPQHF. The DNA for the CDR3 is TGCAGTGCTACCCAGGACAGGGGGTGGAATCAGCCCCAGCATTTT.

Many counts were recorded for this clonotype. The chain has TRBV7-2 and TRBJ2-2; perhaps TRBD1 as D (5 bases). Trimming took off 5 bases at V and 1 base at J, with 8 bases between the two ends. This CDR3 contains 14 residues. CDR1 and CDR2 (germline): SGHTA, FQGNSA. The CDR3 bases are TGTGCCAGCAGCCAAGGACAGAACACCGGGGAGCTGTTTTTT. Protein sequence: CASSQGQNTGELFF. Full variable domain (outside the CDR3, taken from reference TRBV7-2 and TRBJ2-2): GAGVSQSPSNKVTEKGKDVELRCDPISGHTALYWYRQSLGQGLEFLIYFQGNSAPDKSGLPSDRFSAERTGGSVSTLTIQRTQQEDSAVYLCASSQGQNTGELFFGEGSRLTVL.

This clonotype was recorded only once. The V gene is TRBV10-3, the J gene TRBJ1-5; 8 positions agree with TRBD1. The CDR3 length is 16 residues. J was trimmed by 2 bases and V by 6 bases; bases with no gene match: 9. CDR1 and CDR2 from the germline V gene are ENHRY and SYGVKD. The CDR3 DNA reads as TGTGCCATCAGCCAGGACAGGGAATTTGGCAATCAGCCCCAGCATTTT. Translated: CAISQDREFGNQPQHF.

In its sample, this clonotype was seen a few times. V gene TRBV11-1 combines with J gene TRBJ2-7; 8 bases line up with TRBD1. Germline CDR1 reads SGHAT; CDR2 reads FQDESV (reference sequence). The CDR3 extends over 14 amino acids. Trimming removed 4 bases from V and 4 bases from J; junction bases left unmatched: 6. DNA for the CDR3: TGTGCCAGCAGCTCCAGGGGGCAAATGTACGAGCAGTACTTC. It is translated as CASSSRGQMYEQYF. Based on the CDR3 plus reference TRBV11-1 and TRBJ2-7, the full variable domain is EAEVAQSPRYKITEKSQAVAFWCDPISGHATLYWYRQILGQGPELLVQFQDESVVDDSQLPKDRFSAERLKGVDSTLKIQPAELGDSAMYLCASSSRGQMYEQYFGPGTRLTVT.

The chain combines TRBV20-1 with TRBJ2-3, with D possibly called TRBD1 or TRBD2 (5 bases each). In germline, CDR1 is DFQATT, CDR2 SNEGSKA (reference sequence). V lost 0 bases and J lost 1, with 20 bases in between. There are 18 residues in the CDR3. As DNA, the CDR3 is TGCAGTGCTAGAGACCCGAGGGGAAACAGCGGTCGCACAGATACGCAGTATTTT. This translates into CSARDPRGNSGRTDTQYF.

The rearrangement joins TRBV29-1 to TRBJ2-7, with D unresolved. The end of the DNA aligns better with TRBJ2-5, so the J call may be wrong. The CDR3 consists of 11 residues. Germline V CDR1 and CDR2: SQVTM, ANQGSEA. In DNA form, the CDR3 reads TGCAGCGTTGGGGCTATAGAGACCCAGTACTTC. As protein: CSVGAIETQYF.

The chain carries TRBV12-3 or TRBV12-4 and TRBJ2-1, with 9 nucleotides matching TRBD2. V lost 8 bases and J lost 8; bases outside the gene matches: 13. The CDR3 loop spans 15 amino acids. CDR3 DNA sequence: TGTGCCAGCGACGGCGGGGGGGCTACACTCGATGAGCAGTTCTTC. It codes for CASDGGGATLDEQFF.

The chain couples TRBV20-1 to TRBJ2-7, with 8 bases that match TRBD1. CDR1 is DFQATT, CDR2 SNEGSKA, per germline (reference sequence). This CDR3 has 15 residues. Trimming cost V 5 bases and J 3 bases; bases outside gene matches: 12. The CDR3 here is CSAPKTGTGYYEQYF. The CDR3 DNA is TGCAGTGCTCCGAAAACCGGGACAGGTTACTACGAGCAGTACTTC.

The chain carries TRBV5-1 and TRBJ1-1; D not certain. V shed 0 bases and J shed 1 base, with 10 bases lying between them. Germline CDR1 SGHRS, CDR2 YFSETQ. This CDR3 comprises 15 residues. The CDR3, as DNA: TGCGCCAGCAGCTTGGCCCGGGCCCCGAACACTGAAGCTTTCTTT. Encoded protein: CASSLARAPNTEAFF.

This chain links TRBV6-5 with TRBJ2-1, with 10 bases that match TRBD2. Germline V CDR1 and CDR2: MNHEY, SVGAGI. The trim removed 6 bases at V and 8 bases at J, leaving 10 bases unmatched. This CDR3 is built from 15 residues. CDR3 amino acids: CASRQRGGFSYEQFF. CDR3 DNA sequence: TGTGCCAGCAGACAGCGGGGGGGCTTTTCGTATGAGCAGTTCTTC.

The DNA for the CDR3 is TGTGCCAGCGGAAATGCCGGGACAGGGAATCGCGAGCAGTACTTC. Amino acid sequence: CASGNAGTGNREQYF. The chain has TRBV7-9 and TRBJ2-7; TRBD1 matches at 9 bases. Germline CDR1 is SEHNR and CDR2 is FQNEAQ (reference sequence). Losses at the gene ends were 8 bases for V and 6 bases for J; bases not matched to a gene: 14. The CDR3 sequence is 15 residues long.

The chain is built from TRBV6-2 or TRBV6-3 and TRBJ2-3; 12 bases are a match to TRBD2. The CDR3 sequence is 17 residues long. Germline loops: CDR1 MNHEY, CDR2 SVGEGT. Unmatched junction bases numbered 8, after V lost 2 bases and J lost 5 bases. For the CDR3, the DNA is TGTGCCAGCAGTTACCCCCCACTAGCGGGGGGCGGAGATACGCAGTATTTT. Amino acid sequence: CASSYPPLAGGGDTQYF.

The V gene is TRBV28, the J gene TRBJ2-1; D remains unclear. CDR1 is MDHEN and CDR2 is SYDVKM in the germline V gene. The CDR3 runs 16 residues. V was cut by 6 bases and J by 13 bases, with 28 bases left in between. The CDR3 DNA reads TGTGCCAGCAGACCATTCGCGAAGGAGTCGGAAGAGACCCAGTTCTTC. Translation: CASRPFAKESEETQFF.

This chain links TRBV27 with TRBJ2-5, with D perhaps being TRBD1 or TRBD2 (5 bases each). The CDR3 consists of 13 residues. The germline gives CDR1 MNHEY, CDR2 SMNVEV (reference sequence). V was clipped by 3 bases and J by 11 bases, with 16 bases between them. The CDR3 loop reads CASSLGLSGKQYF. CDR3 coding DNA: TGTGCCAGCAGTTTGGGGCTTTCGGGGAAGCAGTACTTC.

V gene TRBV20-1 combines with J gene TRBJ2-7; TRBD1 matches at 10 bases. The V gene's germline CDR1 is DFQATT and CDR2 SNEGSKA (reference sequence). The V and J ends lost 2 bases and 3 bases, in that order; junction bases with no gene match: 7. CDR3 length equals 15 residues. This CDR3 is CSARSGGTGVYEQYF. The DNA for the CDR3 is TGCAGTGCTAGAAGTGGAGGGACAGGGGTCTACGAGCAGTACTTC.

This clonotype has a single count. This chain uses TRBV7-6 with TRBJ2-1; the D gene is possibly TRBD2 (7 bases). The germline V gene encodes CDR1 SGHVS and CDR2 FNYEAQ. CDR3 length equals 15 residues. Deletions cut 5 bases from V and 6 bases from J, with 17 bases between. The CDR3 protein is CASSGTNREGNEQFF. CDR3 coding DNA: TGTGCCAGCAGCGGAACCAACAGGGAGGGCAATGAGCAGTTCTTC.

This clonotype was detected only a few times. This rearrangement joins TRBV20-1 to TRBJ2-7; no firm D call. V was shortened by 3 bases and J by 5 bases, with 11 bases between the two germline ends. CDR1 DFQATT and CDR2 SNEGSKA come from the germline V gene (reference sequence). The CDR3 consists of 12 residues. CDR3 sequence: CSASGRSNEQYF. CDR3 nucleotide sequence: TGCAGTGCTAGTGGGCGTAGCAACGAGCAGTACTTC.

The gene calls are TRBV3-1 and TRBJ2-1, with TRBD2 matching 13 bases. The DNA matches TRBJ2-7 better at its end, which makes the J call doubtful. The germline V gene encodes CDR1 LGHDT and CDR2 YNNKEL (reference sequence). This CDR3 comprises 15 residues. The CDR3 region is CASRLAGGYYNEQYF. CDR3 nucleotides: TGTGCCAGCAGACTAGCGGGGGGGTACTACAATGAGCAGTACTTC.

This clonotype was observed a handful of times. The gene calls are TRBV4-2 and TRBJ2-1, with TRBD2 matching 10 bases. The DNA end is more similar to TRBJ2-7, so the J call may be wrong. Germline lookup yields CDR1 LGHNA and CDR2 YNFKEQ. This CDR3 spans 16 amino acids. In nucleotides, the CDR3 is TGTGCCAGCAGCCAAGCTAGCGGGGGCTCCTACAATGAGCAGTACTTC. This translates into CASSQASGGSYNEQYF.

V usage is TRBV6-5 and J usage is TRBJ1-2; maybe TRBD1 (6 bases). V was cut by 2 bases and J by 6 bases, with 10 bases left in between. There are 13 residues in the CDR3. The germline gives CDR1 MNHEY, CDR2 SVGAGI. In nucleotides, the CDR3 is TGTGCCAGCAGTTACAACAGGGACGATGGCTACACCTTC. This translates into CASSYNRDDGYTF.

The chain employs TRBV9 and TRBJ2-1, with TRBD2 identical over 12 bases. This CDR3 is built from 16 residues. The ends lost 0 bases at V and 6 bases at J; junction bases unmatched: 4. CDR1 is SGDLS and CDR2 is YYNGEE in the germline V gene. CDR3 DNA: TGTGCCAGCAGCGTAGCGCCTAGCGGGGGGGCCAATGAGCAGTTCTTC. Translation: CASSVAPSGGANEQFF.

The chain uses TRBV27 and TRBJ1-4, with unresolved D. The CDR3 loop spans 13 amino acids. In germline, CDR1 is MNHEY, CDR2 SMNVEV (reference sequence). Trimming took off 4 bases at V and 8 bases at J, with 11 bases between the two ends. CDR3 sequence (DNA): TGTGCCAGCAGTTGGGGTGTGAGCGAAAAACTGTTTTTT. It encodes CASSWGVSEKLFF.

This chain uses TRBV3-1 with TRBJ2-3; 7 nucleotides agree with TRBD2. Germline V CDR1 and CDR2: LGHDT, YNNKEL (reference sequence). The CDR3 length is 16 residues. The ends lost 6 bases at V and 1 base at J; junction bases unmatched: 10. The CDR3 loop reads CASRGGAGTGTDTQYF. The CDR3 DNA reads as TGTGCCAGCAGGGGTGGAGCGGGGACGGGCACAGATACGCAGTATTTT.

The chain has TRBV27 and TRBJ1-2, with D perhaps TRBD1 (6 bases). From germline, CDR1 is MNHEY and CDR2 SMNVEV (reference sequence). This CDR3 spans 13 amino acids. V was shortened by 8 bases and J by 3 bases, with 13 bases between the two germline ends. CDR3 in DNA: TGTGCCAGCGGGGCAGGGGCATACTATGGCTACACCTTC. Protein product: CASGAGAYYGYTF.